This entry describes one TCR beta chain. Which antigen it targets is not known. Base qualities were left out, and no much larger clone turns up one base away. This specimen's time point label, per the study, means: persistent/refractory GD, antithyroid drugs over 5 years with positive TRAb. For both TCR sequencing and RNA sequencing, RNA was extracted from PBMCs using TRIzol. Graves' disease was diagnosed according to American Thyroid Association guidelines. Recruitment of patients was carried out at an endocrinology department in Xi'an, China. From each patient, about 9 milliliters of peripheral blood was collected into an EDTA anticoagulant tube. Ficoll Paque Plus density gradient separation was used to isolate PBMCs, and no further T cell sorting was performed. An Agilent 2100 Bioanalyzer and agarose gel were used to check RNA quality, while a NanoDrop 2000 measured RNA concentration. The data are from a study of regulatory T cells in long-lasting Graves disease (dated by TCRdb to about 2021). At the level of the whole study: To count as having persistent Graves' disease, a patient had to have received antithyroid drug treatment for over 5 years with TSH receptor autoantibodies remaining persistently positive. Patients with persistent Graves' disease were compared with patients with newly diagnosed Graves' disease using TCR sequencing and RNA sequencing of peripheral blood. The study took place in China and was registered as a clinical trial. A total of 33 samples were covered by TCR sequencing, comprising approximately 13 persistent and 20 newly diagnosed Graves' disease patients. On average, persistent Graves' disease patients in the clinical cohort had been on antithyroid drugs for approximately ten years. Broad study findings and their caveats: TRBV28, TRBJ1-2 and TRBJ2-5 were preferentially used in persistent disease, while TRBV20-1 and TRBJ2-1 were favored in newly diagnosed disease. Only peripheral blood was studied, because thyroid tissue, the primary lesion, was inaccessible. The authors noted that the small sample size was a limitation that may lower accuracy. Persistent Graves' disease patients showed lower TCR Shannon entropy and fewer highly expanded clones than newly diagnosed patients, suggesting clonal expansion. Only the TCR beta chain was sequenced and analyzed. Persistent patients shared more public clonotypes among themselves (around 3,000) than newly diagnosed patients did (approximately 970).

The method was multiplex PCR. The sequencer was an Illumina HiSeq 4000. TCR beta libraries were built with iRepertoire HTBI primers and Arm-PCR amplification of CDR3 regions. PCR products were gel purified before sequencing. The authors processed their data as follows. Gene usage analysis of CDR3 amino acid clonotypes used the approximately 62 TRBV and about 13 TRBJ segments found across samples. COPE and FqMerger were used to merge the filtered high-quality paired reads into contigs. BLAST was used to align contigs to the IMGT TRBV, TRBD and TRBJ reference genes, and CDR3 was defined following IMGT. Clonotypes above 0.1% frequency were classified as highly expanded clones. Shannon entropy was used to measure repertoire diversity, and the Gini coefficient was used to measure V-J evenness. Clonotypes shared by more than one individual were considered public. Clones were called with MiXCR by TCRdb after fastp trimmed the public reads at Q25, and only in-frame beta chains were retained. Identical CDR3 proteins give one entry, which carries the most common genes and DNA. Here the V and J calls rest on TCRdb's processing, not on the authors' analysis. Counted in this sample were fewer than 450,000 distinct CDR3 sequences; about a quarter of them appeared once. The biggest ten clones account for about a quarter of the sample.

Between the V and J ends, shortened by 4 bases and 4 bases respectively, the junction contains 10 bases. The CDR3 numbers 13 residues from cysteine through phenylalanine. The DNA shown is the 39-base CDR3, in frame from base 1. The germline V gene sets CDR1 to MGHRA and CDR2 to YSYEKL. The rearrangement combines TRBV4-1 with TRBJ1-1; the D gene remains uncertain. The sequencing used peripheral blood mononuclear cells (PBMCs), collected when the disease was refractory, from a patient treated with antithyroid drugs. The TCR sequence derives from a female donor with Graves disease. The DNA sequence follows: TGCGCCAGCAGCCGAGATGAGAGCACTGAAGCTTTCTTT. Its translation is CASSRDESTEAFF.